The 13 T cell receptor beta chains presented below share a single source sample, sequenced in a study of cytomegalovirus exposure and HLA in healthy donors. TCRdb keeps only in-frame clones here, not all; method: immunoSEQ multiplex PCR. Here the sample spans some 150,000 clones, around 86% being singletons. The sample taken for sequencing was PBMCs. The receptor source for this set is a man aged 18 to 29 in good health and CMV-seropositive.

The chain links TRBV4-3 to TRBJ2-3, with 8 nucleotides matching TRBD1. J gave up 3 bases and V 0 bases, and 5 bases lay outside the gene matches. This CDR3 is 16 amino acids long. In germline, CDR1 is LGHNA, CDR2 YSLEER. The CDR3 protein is CASSQDHDRGTDTQYF. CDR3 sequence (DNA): TGCGCCAGCAGCCAAGATCACGACAGGGGAACAGATACGCAGTATTTT.

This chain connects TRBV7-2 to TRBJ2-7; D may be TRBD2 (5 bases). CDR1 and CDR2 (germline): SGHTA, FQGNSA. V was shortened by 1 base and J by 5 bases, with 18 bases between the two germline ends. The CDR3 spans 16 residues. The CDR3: CASSLGEGSVVDEQYF. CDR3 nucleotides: TGTGCCAGCAGCTTAGGTGAAGGGAGTGTGGTGGACGAGCAGTACTTC.

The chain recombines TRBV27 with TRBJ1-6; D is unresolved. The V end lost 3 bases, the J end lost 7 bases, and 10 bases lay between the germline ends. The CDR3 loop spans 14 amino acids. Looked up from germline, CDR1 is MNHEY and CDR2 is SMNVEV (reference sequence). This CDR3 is CASSLLYRNSPLHF. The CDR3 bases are TGTGCCAGCAGTTTGTTGTACAGAAATTCACCCCTCCACTTT.

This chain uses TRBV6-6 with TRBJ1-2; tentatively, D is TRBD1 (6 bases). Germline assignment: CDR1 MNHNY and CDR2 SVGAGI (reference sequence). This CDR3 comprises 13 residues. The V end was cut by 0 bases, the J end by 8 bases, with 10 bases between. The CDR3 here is CASSYSGRGGYTF. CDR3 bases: TGTGCCAGCAGTTACTCGGGCAGGGGAGGCTACACCTTC.

The CDR3 region has the DNA TGTGCCAGTAGTATAGTAGCCGGGACCTACGAGCAGTACTTC. It encodes CASSIVAGTYEQYF. The chain joins TRBV19 to TRBJ2-7, with D possibly being TRBD2 (5 bases). The CDR3 consists of 14 residues. Germline CDR1 LNHDA, CDR2 SQIVND (reference sequence). V shed 1 base and J shed 2 bases, with 9 bases lying between them.

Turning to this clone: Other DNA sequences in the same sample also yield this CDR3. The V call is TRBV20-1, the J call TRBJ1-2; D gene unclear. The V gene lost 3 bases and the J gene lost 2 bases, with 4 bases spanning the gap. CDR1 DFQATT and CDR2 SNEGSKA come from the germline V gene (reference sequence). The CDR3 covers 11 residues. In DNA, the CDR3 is TGCAGTGCTAGTCAAAACTATGGCTACACCTTC. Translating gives CSASQNYGYTF.

The CDR3 DNA follows: TGCGCCAGCAGCTTGGTGGGCGCCCAAGAGACCCAGTACTTC. Its translation: CASSLVGAQETQYF. This sequence joins TRBV5-1 and TRBJ2-5; D gene ambiguous. The CDR3 totals 14 residues. The germline V and J ends were trimmed by 0 bases and 1 base, with 7 bases remaining between them. Germline V gene sequence: CDR1 SGHRS, CDR2 YFSETQ.

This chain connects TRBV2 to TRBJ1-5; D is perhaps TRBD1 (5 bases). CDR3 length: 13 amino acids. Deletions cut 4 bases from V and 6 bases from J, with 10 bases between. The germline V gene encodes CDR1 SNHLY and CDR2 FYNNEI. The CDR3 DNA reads TGTGCCAGCAGTGCGACAGAACTTCAGCCCCAGCATTTT. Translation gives CASSATELQPQHF.

The CDR3 protein is CASSQEGSPLHF. In DNA, the CDR3 is TGTGCCAGTAGCCAGGAGGGTTCACCCCTCCACTTT. The chain has TRBV19 and TRBJ1-6, with D unclear. Trimming cost V 6 bases and J 9 bases, with 9 bases left between them. The CDR3 has 12 residues. Germline lookup yields CDR1 LNHDA and CDR2 SQIVND (reference sequence).

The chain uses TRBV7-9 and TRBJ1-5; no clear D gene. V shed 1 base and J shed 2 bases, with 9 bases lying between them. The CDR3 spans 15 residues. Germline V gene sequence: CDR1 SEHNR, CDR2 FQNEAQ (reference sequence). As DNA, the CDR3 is TGTGCCAGCAGCTTAGGTCGGGGTCGCAATCAGCCCCAGCATTTT. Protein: CASSLGRGRNQPQHF.

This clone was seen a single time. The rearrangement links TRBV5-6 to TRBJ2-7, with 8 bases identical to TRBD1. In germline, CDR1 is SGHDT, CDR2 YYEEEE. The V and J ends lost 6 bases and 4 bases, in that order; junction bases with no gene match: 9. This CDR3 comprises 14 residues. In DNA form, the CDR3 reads TGTGCCAGCACCTACGGACAGGGTGTTTACGAGCAGTACTTC. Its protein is CASTYGQGVYEQYF.

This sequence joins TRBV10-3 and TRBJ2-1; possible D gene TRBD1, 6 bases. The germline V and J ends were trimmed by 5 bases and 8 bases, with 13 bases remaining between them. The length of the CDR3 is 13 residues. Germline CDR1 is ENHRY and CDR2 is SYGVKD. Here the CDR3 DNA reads TGTGCCATCAGTCGGACAGAGTCGGATGAGCAGTTCTTC. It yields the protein CAISRTESDEQFF.

CDR3 sequence reads: CASSPIGGIAETQYF. In DNA form, the CDR3 reads TGTGCCAGCAGTCCCATAGGAGGGATCGCGGAGACCCAGTACTTC. This rearrangement joins TRBV27 to TRBJ2-5, with a weak D call TRBD2 (6 bases). Trimming took 5 bases from V and 5 from J, leaving 18 bases between them. Germline loops: CDR1 MNHEY, CDR2 SMNVEV (reference sequence). The CDR3 totals 15 residues.